Here is one TCR beta chain with its context. Its antigen is not known. Germline CDR1 and CDR2: SGHKS and YYEKEE (reference sequence). With 1 base removed from V and 13 bases from J, the gap between germline ends came to 12 bases. This CDR3 contains 13 residues. Researchers ran the PCR with 60 Vbeta and 13 Jbeta primers. The method was immunoSEQ multiplex PCR; TCRdb's version includes in-frame clones alone and lacks a portion of them. The repertoire holds roughly 200,000 clones, more than 75% seen once, with 13% to 15% in the top ten. The sample originates from a study of cytomegalovirus exposure and HLA in healthy donors. Study-level results: Donors were assumed by presence/absence analyses to have roughly uniform sequencing depth. Per a later analysis, HLA-associated TCR beta chains showed more clonal expansion than other, equally common TCR beta chains. Reports state that TCR beta sequences accurately predicted most subjects' HLA-A and HLA-B alleles. Another analysis was done later, and it associated around 17,000 TCR beta sequences with HLA alleles at 0.05 false discovery rate.

Sequenced material: PBMCs. The V gene is TRBV5-5, the J gene TRBJ1-6, with D hard to call. The source is a woman aged 30 to 39 in good health and CMV-seropositive. The CDR3 loop reads CASSLTVDFPLHF. The CDR3 region has the DNA TGTGCCAGCAGCTTGACAGTCGATTTTCCCCTCCACTTT.